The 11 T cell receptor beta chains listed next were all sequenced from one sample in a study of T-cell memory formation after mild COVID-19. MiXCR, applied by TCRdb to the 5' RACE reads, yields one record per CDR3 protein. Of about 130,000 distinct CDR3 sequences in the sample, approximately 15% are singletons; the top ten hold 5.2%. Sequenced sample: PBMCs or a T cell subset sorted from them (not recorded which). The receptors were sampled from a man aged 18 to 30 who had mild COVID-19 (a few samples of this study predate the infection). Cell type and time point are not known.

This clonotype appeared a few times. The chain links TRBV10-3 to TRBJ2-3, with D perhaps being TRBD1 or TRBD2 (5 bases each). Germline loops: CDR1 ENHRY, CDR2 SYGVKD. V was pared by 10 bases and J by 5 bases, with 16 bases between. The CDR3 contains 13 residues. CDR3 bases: TGTGCCACAGCGAGGGGAAAAGAAGATACGCAGTATTTT. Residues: CATARGKEDTQYF.

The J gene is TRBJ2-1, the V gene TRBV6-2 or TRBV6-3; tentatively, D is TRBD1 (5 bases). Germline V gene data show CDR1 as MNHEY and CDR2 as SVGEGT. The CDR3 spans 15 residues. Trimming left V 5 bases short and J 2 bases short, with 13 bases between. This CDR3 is CASSGKTTAYNEQFF. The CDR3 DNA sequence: TGTGCCAGCAGTGGTAAGACGACAGCCTACAATGAGCAGTTCTTC.

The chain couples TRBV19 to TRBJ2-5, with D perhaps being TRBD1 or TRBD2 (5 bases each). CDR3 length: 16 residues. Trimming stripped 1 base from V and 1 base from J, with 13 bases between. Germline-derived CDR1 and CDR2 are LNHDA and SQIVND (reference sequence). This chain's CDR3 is CASSIGFRGGQETQYF. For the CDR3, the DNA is TGTGCCAGTAGTATAGGTTTCCGGGGCGGCCAAGAGACCCAGTACTTC.

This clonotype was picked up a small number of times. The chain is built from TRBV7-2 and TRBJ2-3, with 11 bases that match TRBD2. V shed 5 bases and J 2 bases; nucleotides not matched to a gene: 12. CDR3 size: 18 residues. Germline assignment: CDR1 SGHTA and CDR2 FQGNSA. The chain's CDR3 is CASSTKLAGGYSTDTQYF. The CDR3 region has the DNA TGTGCCAGCAGCACAAAGCTAGCGGGGGGATACTCCACAGATACGCAGTATTTT.

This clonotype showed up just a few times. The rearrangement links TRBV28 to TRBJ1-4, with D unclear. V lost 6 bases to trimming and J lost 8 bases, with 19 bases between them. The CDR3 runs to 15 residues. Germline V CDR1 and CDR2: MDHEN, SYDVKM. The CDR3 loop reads CASSRPEADTEKLFF. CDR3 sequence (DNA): TGTGCCAGCAGCCGACCCGAGGCAGATACGGAAAAACTGTTTTTT.

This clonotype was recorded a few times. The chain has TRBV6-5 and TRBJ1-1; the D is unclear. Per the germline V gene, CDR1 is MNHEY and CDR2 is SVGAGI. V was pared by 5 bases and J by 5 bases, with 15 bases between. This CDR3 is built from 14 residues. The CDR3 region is CASSVRGPGTEAFF. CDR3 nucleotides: TGTGCCAGCAGTGTCCGAGGGCCGGGGACTGAAGCTTTCTTT.

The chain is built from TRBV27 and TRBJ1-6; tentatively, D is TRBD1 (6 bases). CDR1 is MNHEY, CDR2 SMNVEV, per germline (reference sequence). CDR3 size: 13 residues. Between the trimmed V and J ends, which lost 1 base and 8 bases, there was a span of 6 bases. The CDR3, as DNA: TGTGCCAGCAGTTTATACAGGGATTCACCCCTCCACTTT. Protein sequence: CASSLYRDSPLHF.

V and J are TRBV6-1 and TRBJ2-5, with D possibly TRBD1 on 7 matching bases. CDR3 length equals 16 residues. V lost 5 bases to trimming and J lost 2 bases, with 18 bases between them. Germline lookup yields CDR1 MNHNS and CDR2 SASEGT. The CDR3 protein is CASSLGGTVFQETQYF. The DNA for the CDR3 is TGTGCCAGCAGTCTCGGCGGGACAGTATTTCAAGAGACCCAGTACTTC.

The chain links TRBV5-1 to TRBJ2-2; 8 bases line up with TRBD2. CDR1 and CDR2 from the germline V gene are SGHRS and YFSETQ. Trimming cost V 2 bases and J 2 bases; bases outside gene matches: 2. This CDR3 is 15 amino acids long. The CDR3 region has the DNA TGCGCCAGCAGCTTAGCGGGAGTCAACACCGGGGAGCTGTTTTTT. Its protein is CASSLAGVNTGELFF. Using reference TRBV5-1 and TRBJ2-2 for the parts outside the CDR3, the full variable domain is KAGVTQTPRYLIKTRGQQVTLSCSPISGHRSVSWYQQTPGQGLQFLFEYFSETQRNKGNFPGRFSGRQFSNSRSEMNVSTLELGDSALYLCASSLAGVNTGELFFGEGSRLTVL.

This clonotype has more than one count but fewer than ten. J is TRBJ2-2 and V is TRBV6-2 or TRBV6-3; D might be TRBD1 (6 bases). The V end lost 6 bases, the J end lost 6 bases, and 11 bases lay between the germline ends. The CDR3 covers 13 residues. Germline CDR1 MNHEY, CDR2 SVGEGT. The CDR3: CASRSGVPGELFF. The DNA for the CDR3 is TGTGCCAGCAGGTCAGGGGTTCCCGGGGAGCTGTTTTTT.

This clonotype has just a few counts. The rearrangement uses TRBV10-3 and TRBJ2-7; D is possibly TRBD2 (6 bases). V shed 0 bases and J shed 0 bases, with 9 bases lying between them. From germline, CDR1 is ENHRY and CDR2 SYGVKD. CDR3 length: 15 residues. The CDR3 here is CAISESKGLSYEQYF. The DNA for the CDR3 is TGTGCCATCAGTGAGTCGAAGGGACTCTCCTACGAGCAGTACTTC.